The rows below give T cell receptor beta chains drawn from one sample of a study of T cell repertoires in cytomegalovirus infection. Their specific antigens are unknown. TCRdb reanalysed the reads using MiXCR and keeps one entry per CDR3 protein. The sample gives roughly 990,000 distinct CDR3 sequences, approximately 31% of which show up once; roughly 13% is in the top ten. Sample: cultured CD8+ T cells from PBMCs, taken from culture after CMV antigen stimulation. These receptors all come from a human donor in good health (CMV status not recorded). Some clones in this sample may be carry-over from other donors' samples. Both conserved end residues are part of each CDR3. Some rows mark clone size as missing; the rest say once, few, many or name a class of expanded clone.

TRBJ2-1 | . | TRBV19 | CASKLAGIDEQFF
TRBJ2-1 | . | TRBV4-1 | CASSQDPLADSYDEQFF
TRBJ2-3 | . | TRBV27 | CASSLWLGQGSADTQYF
TRBJ1-1 | few | TRBV27 | CASRPPGLGLIHTEAFF
TRBJ1-6 | . | TRBV6-6 | CASSYSTGVIYNSPLHF
TRBJ2-7 | once | TRBV2 | CASTEGLARYEQYF
TRBJ2-1 | . | TRBV7-6 | CASLEGQVNEQFF
TRBJ1-1 | many | TRBV7-6 | CASSPGAANTEAFF
TRBJ1-6 | . | TRBV6-5 | CASSYVTGNSPLHF
TRBJ2-5 | many | TRBV7-2 | CASTPWGQAQETQYF
TRBJ2-3 | . | TRBV4-3 | CASSQGMWATDTQYF
TRBJ2-6 | once | TRBV27 | CASRGVGGANVLTF
TRBJ1-2 | many | TRBV7-2 | CASSLGSHYGYTF
TRBJ2-3 | . | TRBV7-6 | CASSWTSGGTSSTDTQYF
TRBJ2-7 | few | TRBV20-1 | CSARGTGVYEQYF
TRBJ2-7 | . | TRBV19 | CASSPGDRYEQYF
TRBJ2-4 | . | TRBV4-2 | CASSPTLAKNIQYF
TRBJ1-2 | many | TRBV7-8 | CASQGDSYGYTF
TRBJ2-2 | many | TRBV7-6 | CASSPRRRANTGELFF
TRBJ1-1 | many | TRBV7-8 | CASSISRVRQSGTMNTEAFF
TRBJ1-6 | . | TRBV20-1 | CSARDRSPYNSPLHF
TRBJ2-5 | few | TRBV6-6 | CASSSSGSNQETQYF
TRBJ2-1 | . | TRBV5-1 | CASSFWGEYNEQFF
TRBJ1-1 | . | TRBV6-1 | CANRALNYMNTEAFF